This record concerns one T cell receptor beta chain sequence. The data were produced by immunoSEQ multiplex PCR, yet TCRdb's version contains in-frame clones alone and is incomplete. The table has tens of thousands of clones, more than 90% seen once. The source of the sample is a study of technical replicates of blood from several donors. Sequencing input: T cells isolated from PBMCs. The source of this sequence is a human donor in good health.

The DNA for the CDR3 is TGTGCCAGCAGTGTCCTTCGGGGAGGGGATCAGCCCCAGCATTTT. The encoded protein is CASSVLRGGDQPQHF. V usage is TRBV7-8 and J usage is TRBJ1-5, with D maybe TRBD1 (5 bases). This CDR3 spans 15 amino acids. The germline V gene has CDR1 SGHVS and CDR2 FQNEAQ. V gave up 6 bases and J gave up 5 bases, with 17 bases separating them.